The rows below give T cell receptor beta chains drawn from one sample of a study of early T cells in non-severe SARS-CoV-2 infection. TCRdb passed the 5' RACE reads through MiXCR, listing each CDR3 protein once. The sample includes about 61,000 distinct CDR3 sequences, less than 10% of them seen just once. Sequenced material: whole blood. These receptors all stem from an adult who was a healthcare worker with PCR-confirmed SARS-CoV-2 infection or an uninfected control (not recorded which). The CDR3 runs from the conserved cysteine through the conserved F or W.

v_call	cdr3_aa
TRBV18	CASSPIADSLSTDTQYF
TRBV10-2	CASSETGQHTEAFF
TRBV5-1	CASRGTGETQYF
TRBV7-2	CASSHDRRAQYF
TRBV29-1	CSSRQGNTGELFF
TRBV2	CASNDQGRPNQPQHF
TRBV6-1	CASSVLDSNQPQHF
TRBV7-2	CAHNQPQHF
TRBV20-1	CSADSPSGARYGYTF
TRBV5-1	CASSLFDSTGELFF
TRBV6-1	CASSSLKGLQTQYF
TRBV24-1	CATSSRIGSGGQRSPGELFF
TRBV6-1	CASSEPSVLTEQETQYF
TRBV2	CASRGTYTDTQYF
TRBV6-6	CASSYAQHYGYTF
TRBV7-2	CASSPEGQMPYSGNTIYF
TRBV12-3/TRBV12-4	CASSLAFSGTDTQYF
TRBV4-1	CASSQEVLTSGGGHTQYF
TRBV18	CASSPTGNNYGYTF
TRBV12-3/TRBV12-4	CASSSGNTEAFF
TRBV6-5	CASSSTSGLQTQYF
TRBV2	CASSQEGHGNTEAFF
TRBV29-1	CSVFSEGQGPNYGYTF
TRBV24-1	CATSDLRPSGRANSPLHF
TRBV19	CASSITADPQPQHF
TRBV10-3	CAISPSDFTNTDTQYF